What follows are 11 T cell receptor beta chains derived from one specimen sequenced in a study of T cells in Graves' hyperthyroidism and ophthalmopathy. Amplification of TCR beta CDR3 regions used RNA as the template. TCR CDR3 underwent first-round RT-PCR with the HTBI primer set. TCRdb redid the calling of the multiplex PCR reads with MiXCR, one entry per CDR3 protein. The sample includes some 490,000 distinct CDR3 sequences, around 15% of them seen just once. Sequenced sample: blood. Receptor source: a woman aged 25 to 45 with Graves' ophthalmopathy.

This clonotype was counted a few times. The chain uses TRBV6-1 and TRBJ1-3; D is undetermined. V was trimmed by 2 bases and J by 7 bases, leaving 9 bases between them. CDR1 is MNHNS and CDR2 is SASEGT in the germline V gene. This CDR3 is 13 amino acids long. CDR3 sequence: CASSEKLKNTIYF. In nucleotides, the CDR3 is TGTGCCAGCAGTGAAAAGTTGAAGAACACCATATATTTT.

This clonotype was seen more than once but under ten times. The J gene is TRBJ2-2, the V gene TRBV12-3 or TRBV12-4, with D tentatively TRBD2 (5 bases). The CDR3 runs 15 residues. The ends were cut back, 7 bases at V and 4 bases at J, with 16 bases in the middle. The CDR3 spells CASTWGADGTGELFF. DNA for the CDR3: TGTGCCAGCACCTGGGGAGCGGATGGCACCGGGGAGCTGTTTTTT.

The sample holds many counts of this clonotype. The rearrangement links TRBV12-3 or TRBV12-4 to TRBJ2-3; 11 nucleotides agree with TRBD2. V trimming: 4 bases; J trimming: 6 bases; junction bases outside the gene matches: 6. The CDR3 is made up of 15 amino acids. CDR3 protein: CASSYLAGGPDTQYF. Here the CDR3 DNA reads TGTGCCAGCAGTTATCTAGCGGGGGGCCCGGATACGCAGTATTTT.

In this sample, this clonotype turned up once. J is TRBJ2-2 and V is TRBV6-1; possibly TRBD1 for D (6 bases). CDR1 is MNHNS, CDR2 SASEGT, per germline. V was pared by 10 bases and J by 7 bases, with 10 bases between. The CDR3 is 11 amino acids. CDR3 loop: CATRGFGELFF. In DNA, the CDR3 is TGTGCCACCAGGGGTTTCGGGGAGCTGTTTTTT.

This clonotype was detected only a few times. CDR3 DNA: TGCGCCAGCAGCGTCACAGGGGGCCCTGGGGCCAACGTCCTGACTTTC. This codes for CASSVTGGPGANVLTF. This chain joins TRBV5-1 and TRBJ2-6, with 9 bases aligning to TRBD1. The CDR3 totals 16 residues. V lost 4 bases, J lost 2 bases, and 4 bases stayed unmatched. Per the germline V gene, CDR1 is SGHRS and CDR2 is YFSETQ.

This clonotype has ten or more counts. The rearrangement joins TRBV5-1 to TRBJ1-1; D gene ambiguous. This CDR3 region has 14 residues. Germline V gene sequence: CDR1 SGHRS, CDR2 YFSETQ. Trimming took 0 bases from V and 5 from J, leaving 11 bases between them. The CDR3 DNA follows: TGCGCCAGCAGCTTGGGGCTTGGGCGGACTGAAGCTTTCTTT. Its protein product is CASSLGLGRTEAFF. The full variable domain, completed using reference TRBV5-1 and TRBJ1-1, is KAGVTQTPRYLIKTRGQQVTLSCSPISGHRSVSWYQQTPGQGLQFLFEYFSETQRNKGNFPGRFSGRQFSNSRSEMNVSTLELGDSALYLCASSLGLGRTEAFFGQGTRLTVV.

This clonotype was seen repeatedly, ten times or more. DNA of the CDR3: TGTGCCAGCAGTGAAATTGGGTCGACCTACGAGCAGTACTTC. It is translated as CASSEIGSTYEQYF. This sequence joins TRBV25-1 and TRBJ2-7; D uncertain. The germline V and J ends were trimmed by 2 bases and 2 bases, with 10 bases remaining between them. The CDR3 is made up of 14 amino acids. CDR1 and CDR2 from the germline V gene are MGHDK and SYGVNS.

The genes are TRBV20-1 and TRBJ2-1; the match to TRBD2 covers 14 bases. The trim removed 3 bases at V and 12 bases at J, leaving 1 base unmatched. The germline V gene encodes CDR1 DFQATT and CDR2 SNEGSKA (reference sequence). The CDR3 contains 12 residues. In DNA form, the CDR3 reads TGCAGTGCTAGGACTAGCGGGAGGGCGCAGTTCTTC. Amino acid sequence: CSARTSGRAQFF.

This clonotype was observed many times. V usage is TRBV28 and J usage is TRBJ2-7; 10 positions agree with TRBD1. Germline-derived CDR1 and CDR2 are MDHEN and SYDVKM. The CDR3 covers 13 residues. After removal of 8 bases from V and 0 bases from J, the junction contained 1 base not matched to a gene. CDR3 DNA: TGTGCCAGCCGGGACAGGGGCTCCTACGAGCAGTACTTC. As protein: CASRDRGSYEQYF.

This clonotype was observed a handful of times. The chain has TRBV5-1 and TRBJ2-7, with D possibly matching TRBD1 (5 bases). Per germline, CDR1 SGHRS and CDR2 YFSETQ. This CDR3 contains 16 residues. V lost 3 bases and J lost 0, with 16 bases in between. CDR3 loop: CASSSSTVLASYEQYF. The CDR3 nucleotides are TGCGCCAGCAGCTCTTCGACAGTCCTTGCCTCCTACGAGCAGTACTTC.

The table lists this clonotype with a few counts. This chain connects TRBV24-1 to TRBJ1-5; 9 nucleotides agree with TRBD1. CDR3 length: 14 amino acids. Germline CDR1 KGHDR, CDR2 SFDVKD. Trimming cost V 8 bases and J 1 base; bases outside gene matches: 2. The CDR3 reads CATKGQGSNQPQHF. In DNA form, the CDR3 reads TGTGCCACCAAGGGACAGGGAAGCAATCAGCCCCAGCATTTT.